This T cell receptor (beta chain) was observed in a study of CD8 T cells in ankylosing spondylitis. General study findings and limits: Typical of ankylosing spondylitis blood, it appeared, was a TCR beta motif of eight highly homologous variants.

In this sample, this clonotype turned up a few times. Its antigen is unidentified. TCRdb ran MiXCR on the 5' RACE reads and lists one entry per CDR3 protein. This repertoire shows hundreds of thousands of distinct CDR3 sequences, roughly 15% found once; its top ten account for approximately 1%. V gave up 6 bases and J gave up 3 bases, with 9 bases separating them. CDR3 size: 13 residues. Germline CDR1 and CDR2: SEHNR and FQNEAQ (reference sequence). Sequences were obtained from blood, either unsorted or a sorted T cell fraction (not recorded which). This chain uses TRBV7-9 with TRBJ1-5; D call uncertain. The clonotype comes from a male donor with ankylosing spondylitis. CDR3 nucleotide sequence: TGTGCCAGCAGTTTAAAAGTCAATCAGCCCCAGCATTTT. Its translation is CASSLKVNQPQHF.